This is a list of T cell receptor beta chains from one sample in a study of OX40 agonist ivuxolimab in advanced cancers. Libraries were prepared by immunoSEQ multiplex PCR; TCRdb keeps only in-frame clonotypes and omits some of them. The table lists 50,000 to 60,000 clones, about 90% of them singletons, with approximately 5% in the top ten. The sample here was CD4+ or CD8+ T cells sorted from blood, taken in a trial of the OX40 agonist ivuxolimab. These receptors were taken from an adult with an advanced solid tumor such as melanoma, head and neck, liver or kidney cancer. The conserved cysteine and the conserved F or W are not part of the CDR3 here. For some rows the clone size is stated as once, few or many, or as a class when expanded; others skip it.

v_call,clone_size,cdr3_aa
TRBV28,few,ASSRNGYT
TRBV7-3,NA,ASSLILAGANEQF
TRBV5-4,NA,ASSLTGDNEQF
TRBV6-1,NA,ASSEKYRDQY
TRBV28,NA,ASSLPTGGSNQPQH
TRBV5-4,NA,ASSTGGYGYT
TRBV7-6,NA,ASSLSGAPGNTIY
TRBV29-1,NA,SVVGGSFDTQY
TRBV21-1,few,ASRGVGSNQPQH
TRBV6-5,NA,ASSYSSGRTNEKLF
TRBV11-2,NA,ASSSVTGAMNTGELF
TRBV19,NA,ASSTTGGSNQPQH
TRBV5-6,NA,ASSLYGGVAKNIQY
TRBV5-1,NA,ASSPDSWPHNEQF
TRBV11-3,NA,ASSLADRVSTDTQY
TRBV4-2,NA,ASSSGFSVQETQY
TRBV2,NA,ASRGDSNNQPQH
TRBV15,once,ATSRGDTSGANVLT
TRBV6-6,NA,ASSRDNEKLF
TRBV5-3,NA,ARSVRQGTIYEQY
TRBV4-1,NA,ASSQDPSGGEDYEQY
TRBV7-6,NA,ASSRSGVNTEAF
TRBV18,few,ASSQGDEQF
TRBV2,NA,ASKFQSTYNEQF
TRBV28,NA,ASSSDRGLGQPQH
TRBV6-1,NA,ASSVQGATNEKLF
TRBV2,NA,ASHPPTASGYNEQF
TRBV5-4,NA,ASSPRSEQETQY
TRBV6-5,NA,ASSYRGEGLQY
TRBV5-4,NA,ASSGDVTYEQY
TRBV29-1,once,SVFLRSTYEQY
TRBV7-6,NA,ASSPVQGGVGQY
TRBV5-4,NA,ASSVAGSEQF
TRBV6-5,NA,ASIWTGGSNQPQH
TRBV6-4,NA,ASSRQPNTEAF
TRBV5-1,NA,ASSLEGAWD
TRBV11-3,NA,ASSLGTASYEQY
TRBV5-4,NA,ASSFSGGSHEQF
TRBV4-1,NA,ASSQPEPRNEQF
TRBV2,NA,ASSPGVPGYGYT
TRBV5-1,NA,ASSLVGLSGANVLT
TRBV5-6,NA,ASSLGRGSREQY
TRBV2,NA,ASSNTGELF
TRBV5-5,NA,ASSQRTGFVNTGELF
TRBV5-1,NA,ASSSGTSGYNEQF
TRBV5-5,NA,ASSLVQGNYEQY
TRBV11-2,once,ASSLDRPNTEAF
TRBV4-1,NA,ASSQVQGDAKNIQY
TRBV9,NA,ASSPGTIAGETQY
TRBV27,NA,ASMARLAANTGELF
TRBV9,NA,ASSVDSSGRSNEQF
TRBV18,NA,ASSPTAAYEQY
TRBV11-3,NA,ASSNRQGEVGSPLH
TRBV29-1,NA,SVEGGSVNFGYT